This T cell receptor beta chain derives from a study of blood T cell repertoires in COVID-19. Study-level information: PBMCs, B-cell-depleted T cells, or T cells were the source of the cDNA or gDNA that made up the material.

Repertoires were generated with immunoSEQ multiplex PCR, while TCRdb's copy carries only in-frame clones and drops some. The sample carries about 200,000 clones, roughly 90% recorded once. Trimming cost V 6 bases and J 8 bases; bases outside gene matches: 13. Per the germline V gene, CDR1 is SGHNT and CDR2 is YENEEA. There are 15 residues in the CDR3. Sequencing was carried out using peripheral blood. The chain employs TRBV11-3 and TRBJ2-1; 7 bases match TRBD2. The sequence was obtained from a man aged 40-49 years with acute or convalescent COVID-19. This CDR3 is CASSPLLSGLDEQFF. For the CDR3, the DNA is TGTGCCAGCAGTCCTCTCCTTAGCGGGTTGGATGAGCAGTTCTTC.